A selection of T cell receptor beta chains follows, all from one sample in a study of identical twins. Using its own MiXCR run on the 5' RACE reads, TCRdb lists one record per CDR3 protein. The table has roughly 1.6 million distinct CDR3 sequences, roughly 35% seen once. The specimen sequenced was cord blood. The receptor source for this set is a newborn girl in good health. Both conserved end residues are part of each CDR3. The D gene is left open where the match is weak. Only part of the rows carry a size: once, few, many, or a class if the clone is expanded.

j_gene: TRBJ2-1; v_gene: TRBV7-9; d_gene: TRBD2; abundance: few; CDR3aa: CANNTWPGLAGAYNEQFF; CDR3nt: TGTGCCAACAACACCTGGCCGGGACTAGCGGGGGCTTACAATGAGCAGTTCTTC
j_gene: TRBJ2-3; v_gene: TRBV7-2; d_gene: NA; abundance: NA; CDR3aa: CASSLVWAVSTDTQYF; CDR3nt: TGTGCCAGCAGCTTAGTATGGGCCGTTAGCACAGATACGCAGTATTTT
j_gene: TRBJ2-5; v_gene: TRBV5-1; d_gene: TRBD2; abundance: NA; CDR3aa: CASSLFRGLVEQEQYF; CDR3nt: TGCGCCAGCAGCTTGTTTCGGGGACTAGTGGAACAGGAGCAGTACTTC
j_gene: TRBJ1-1; v_gene: TRBV2; d_gene: NA; abundance: NA; CDR3aa: CASHRFTEAFF; CDR3nt: TGTGCCAGCCACAGGTTCACTGAAGCTTTCTTT
j_gene: TRBJ2-1; v_gene: TRBV5-6; d_gene: TRBD1; abundance: NA; CDR3aa: CASSFRTGVHNEQFF; CDR3nt: TGTGCCAGCAGTTTTAGGACAGGGGTCCACAATGAGCAGTTCTTC
j_gene: TRBJ2-7; v_gene: TRBV19; d_gene: NA; abundance: NA; CDR3aa: CASSTPGISYEQYF; CDR3nt: TGTGCCAGTAGTACGCCCGGGATCTCCTACGAGCAGTACTTC
j_gene: TRBJ1-2; v_gene: TRBV5-1; d_gene: NA; abundance: NA; CDR3aa: CASSLAANYGCTF; CDR3nt: TGCGCCAGCAGCTTGGCTGCTAACTATGGCTGCACCTTC
j_gene: TRBJ2-3; v_gene: TRBV4-1; d_gene: NA; abundance: NA; CDR3aa: CASSQEGKTTDTQYF; CDR3nt: TGCGCCAGCAGCCAAGAGGGCAAAACCACAGATACGCAGTATTTT
j_gene: TRBJ2-7; v_gene: TRBV7-9; d_gene: NA; abundance: NA; CDR3aa: CASSFSGERYF; CDR3nt: TGTGCCAGCAGCTTTTCGGGGGAGCGGTACTTC
j_gene: TRBJ2-3; v_gene: TRBV27; d_gene: TRBD2; abundance: few; CDR3aa: CASSPNSGFRTDTQYF; CDR3nt: TGTGCCAGCAGCCCTAATAGCGGGTTTCGCACAGATACGCAGTATTTT
j_gene: TRBJ2-5; v_gene: TRBV7-2; d_gene: NA; abundance: few; CDR3aa: CASRPEDSGMETQYF; CDR3nt: TGTGCCAGCAGACCTGAGGACAGCGGGATGGAGACCCAGTACTTC
j_gene: TRBJ2-5; v_gene: TRBV7-9; d_gene: NA; abundance: many; CDR3aa: CASSPLWEQYF; CDR3nt: TGTGCCAGCAGCCCCTTATGGGAGCAGTACTTC
j_gene: TRBJ1-6; v_gene: TRBV20-1; d_gene: NA; abundance: few; CDR3aa: CSARMGRVQSPLHF; CDR3nt: TGCAGTGCTAGAATGGGTAGGGTACAGTCACCCCTCCACTTT
j_gene: TRBJ2-4; v_gene: TRBV7-2; d_gene: TRBD2; abundance: NA; CDR3aa: CASSRTRGAKNIQYF; CDR3nt: TGTGCCAGCAGCCGGACTAGAGGAGCCAAAAACATTCAGTACTTC
j_gene: TRBJ2-5; v_gene: TRBV27; d_gene: NA; abundance: NA; CDR3aa: CASRGPNAQYF; CDR3nt: TGTGCCAGCAGGGGCCCGAACGCCCAGTACTTC
j_gene: TRBJ2-3; v_gene: TRBV29-1; d_gene: NA; abundance: few; CDR3aa: CSVGAARWADTQYF; CDR3nt: TGCAGCGTAGGAGCGGCCCGATGGGCAGATACGCAGTATTTT
j_gene: TRBJ1-1; v_gene: TRBV13; d_gene: TRBD1; abundance: NA; CDR3aa: CASSHQPGTALNTEAFF; CDR3nt: TGTGCCAGCAGCCACCAACCAGGGACAGCCCTTAACACTGAAGCTTTCTTT
j_gene: TRBJ2-6; v_gene: TRBV11-1; d_gene: NA; abundance: few; CDR3aa: CASSFFRTASGANVLTF; CDR3nt: TGTGCCAGCAGCTTTTTTCGCACGGCTTCTGGGGCCAACGTCCTGACTTTC
j_gene: TRBJ2-7; v_gene: TRBV20-1; d_gene: NA; abundance: NA; CDR3aa: CSARRGLSYEQYF; CDR3nt: TGCAGTGCTAGGCGGGGGCTTTCCTACGAGCAGTACTTC
j_gene: TRBJ2-3; v_gene: TRBV28; d_gene: NA; abundance: NA; CDR3aa: CASSTAGASLYGDTQYF; CDR3nt: TGTGCCAGCAGTACAGCAGGGGCGAGTTTATACGGGGATACGCAGTATTTT
j_gene: TRBJ2-3; v_gene: TRBV3-1; d_gene: TRBD1; abundance: NA; CDR3aa: CASSQGPGTVTDTQYF; CDR3nt: TGTGCCAGCAGCCAAGGTCCCGGGACAGTCACAGATACGCAGTATTTT
j_gene: TRBJ1-5; v_gene: TRBV25-1; d_gene: NA; abundance: many; CDR3aa: CASSEPPRYSNQPQHF; CDR3nt: TGTGCCAGCAGTGAACCGCCCAGGTATAGCAATCAGCCCCAGCATTTT
j_gene: TRBJ2-3; v_gene: TRBV14; d_gene: TRBD2; abundance: few; CDR3aa: CASSQGALAGYTDTQYF; CDR3nt: TGTGCCAGCAGCCAAGGGGCCCTAGCGGGTTACACAGATACGCAGTATTTT
j_gene: TRBJ2-5; v_gene: TRBV20-1; d_gene: NA; abundance: few; CDR3aa: CSARPPDRFQETQYF; CDR3nt: TGCAGTGCTAGACCCCCCGACAGGTTCCAAGAGACCCAGTACTTC
j_gene: TRBJ2-1; v_gene: TRBV10-2; d_gene: TRBD2; abundance: few; CDR3aa: CASSGLSGGTFHSYNEQFF; CDR3nt: TGCGCCAGCAGTGGGTTAAGCGGGGGGACTTTCCACTCCTACAATGAGCAGTTCTTC
j_gene: TRBJ1-2; v_gene: TRBV2; d_gene: TRBD1; abundance: NA; CDR3aa: CASRTGRFNYGYTF; CDR3nt: TGTGCCAGCCGGACAGGGAGGTTCAACTATGGCTACACCTTC
j_gene: TRBJ2-1; v_gene: TRBV12-3/TRBV12-4; d_gene: TRBD2; abundance: NA; CDR3aa: CASSSPPVIWTSGRGRDEQFF; CDR3nt: TGTGCCAGCAGTTCTCCCCCGGTAATTTGGACTAGCGGGAGGGGTAGGGATGAGCAGTTCTTC
j_gene: TRBJ2-3; v_gene: TRBV5-1; d_gene: TRBD2; abundance: few; CDR3aa: CASSLRLAAQDSTDTQYF; CDR3nt: TGCGCCAGCAGCTTGAGGCTAGCGGCCCAAGATAGCACAGATACGCAGTATTTT
j_gene: TRBJ2-3; v_gene: TRBV5-1; d_gene: TRBD2; abundance: NA; CDR3aa: CASSTFLAGGTDTQYF; CDR3nt: TGCGCCAGCAGCACCTTCCTAGCGGGGGGCACAGATACGCAGTATTTT
j_gene: TRBJ1-2; v_gene: TRBV11-2; d_gene: TRBD1; abundance: few; CDR3aa: CASSSLRDRGYTF; CDR3nt: TGTGCCAGCAGCTCTTTACGGGACAGGGGATACACCTTC
j_gene: TRBJ1-2; v_gene: TRBV20-1; d_gene: NA; abundance: many; CDR3aa: CSARDPNGASYGYTF; CDR3nt: TGCAGTGCTAGAGACCCGAATGGGGCTAGCTATGGCTACACCTTC
j_gene: TRBJ1-2; v_gene: TRBV12-3/TRBV12-4; d_gene: TRBD1; abundance: few; CDR3aa: CASSLGQVKGYTF; CDR3nt: TGTGCCAGCAGCCTGGGACAGGTAAAAGGCTACACCTTC
j_gene: TRBJ2-5; v_gene: TRBV20-1; d_gene: NA; abundance: NA; CDR3aa: CSASGGAQYF; CDR3nt: TGCAGTGCTAGTGGAGGGGCACAGTACTTC
j_gene: TRBJ2-5; v_gene: TRBV5-1; d_gene: NA; abundance: NA; CDR3aa: CASSYGAKETQYF; CDR3nt: TGCGCCAGCAGCTACGGGGCCAAAGAGACCCAGTACTTC
j_gene: TRBJ2-7; v_gene: TRBV29-1; d_gene: NA; abundance: NA; CDR3aa: CSTPSRSYNEQYF; CDR3nt: TGCAGCACTCCCTCCCGCTCCTACAATGAGCAGTACTTC
j_gene: TRBJ2-5; v_gene: TRBV11-2; d_gene: TRBD2; abundance: NA; CDR3aa: CASRRRREGLFFLQETQYF; CDR3nt: TGTGCCAGCAGGAGAAGGCGGGAGGGCCTTTTCTTTCTCCAAGAGACCCAGTACTTC
j_gene: TRBJ2-5; v_gene: TRBV20-1; d_gene: NA; abundance: NA; CDR3aa: CSASNPGLAPQETQYF; CDR3nt: TGCAGTGCCAGCAACCCTGGCCTAGCGCCCCAAGAGACCCAGTACTTC
j_gene: TRBJ2-1; v_gene: TRBV11-2; d_gene: NA; abundance: NA; CDR3aa: CASSRDSQFF; CDR3nt: TGTGCCAGCAGCCGGGACTCCCAGTTCTTC
j_gene: TRBJ2-7; v_gene: TRBV5-1; d_gene: TRBD2; abundance: NA; CDR3aa: CASSVSGRHEQYF; CDR3nt: TGCGCCAGCAGCGTTAGCGGGAGGCACGAGCAGTACTTC
j_gene: TRBJ2-7; v_gene: TRBV20-1; d_gene: TRBD1; abundance: NA; CDR3aa: CSARPTGGQGNPYEQYF; CDR3nt: TGCAGTGCTAGACCGACTGGAGGACAGGGTAACCCCTACGAGCAGTACTTC
j_gene: TRBJ2-5; v_gene: TRBV6-1; d_gene: TRBD2; abundance: NA; CDR3aa: CASSETPGLADLQETQYF; CDR3nt: TGTGCCAGCAGTGAAACACCGGGACTAGCGGACCTCCAAGAGACCCAGTACTTC
j_gene: TRBJ2-7; v_gene: TRBV10-3; d_gene: NA; abundance: few; CDR3aa: CAIRPRQGLLSYEQYF; CDR3nt: TGTGCCATCAGGCCAAGACAGGGACTTCTCTCCTACGAGCAGTACTTC
j_gene: TRBJ2-2; v_gene: TRBV12-3/TRBV12-4; d_gene: NA; abundance: NA; CDR3aa: CASSLARIGGELFF; CDR3nt: TGTGCCAGCAGTTTAGCGCGGATAGGCGGGGAGCTGTTTTTT
j_gene: TRBJ2-5; v_gene: TRBV27; d_gene: TRBD2; abundance: NA; CDR3aa: CASSFYPSGQETQYF; CDR3nt: TGTGCCAGCAGTTTTTATCCTAGCGGCCAAGAGACCCAGTACTTC